Shown below are 15 T cell receptor beta chains from a single sample sequenced in a study of shared clonotypes between healthy human individuals. TCRdb keeps only in-frame clones here, not all; method: immunoSEQ multiplex PCR. The table includes roughly 2 million clones, 90% to 96% detected once. Sequenced: naive CD4+ T cells sorted from blood. Sample subset: CD45RA+ positively selected. All receptors derive from a man between 18 and 29 years old in good health.

With regard to this clone: Other DNA sequences within the sample encode an identical CDR3. V usage is TRBV2 and J usage is TRBJ2-6; D uncertain. Trimming cost V 0 bases and J 1 base, with 1 base left between them. The CDR3 is 14 amino acids. The germline V gene encodes CDR1 SNHLY and CDR2 FYNNEI. This CDR3 reads CASSEASGANVLTF. Written as DNA, the CDR3 is TGTGCCAGCAGTGAAGCGTCTGGGGCCAACGTCCTGACTTTC.

V gene TRBV7-9 combines with J gene TRBJ2-2; TRBD1 matches at 10 bases. The J segment lost 6 bases and the V segment lost 5 bases, leaving 6 bases of the junction unmatched. Germline CDR1 is SEHNR and CDR2 is FQNEAQ (reference sequence). This CDR3 is 15 amino acids long. CDR3 sequence: CASSPGQGVSGELFF. CDR3 sequence (DNA): TGTGCCAGCAGCCCAGGACAGGGGGTGTCCGGGGAGCTGTTTTTT.

V gene TRBV30 combines with J gene TRBJ1-2; D is possibly TRBD1 (6 bases). The CDR3 extends over 13 amino acids. V lost 4 bases and J 4 bases, leaving 13 bases between the germline ends. Germline V gene sequence: CDR1 GTSNPN, CDR2 SVGIG (reference sequence). The CDR3 reads CAWTPGAGYGYTF. The DNA of the CDR3 is TGTGCCTGGACCCCAGGGGCCGGCTATGGCTACACCTTC.

The genes are TRBV25-1 and TRBJ2-2; 7 nucleotides line up with TRBD1. The V gene's germline CDR1 is MGHDK and CDR2 SYGVNS. The CDR3 consists of 13 residues. Unmatched junction bases numbered 3, after V lost 5 bases and J lost 6 bases. For the CDR3, the DNA is TGTGCCAGCAGTAACACAGGGGCCGGGGAGCTGTTTTTT. It translates to CASSNTGAGELFF. The variable domain in full, with the rest retrieved from reference TRBV25-1 and TRBJ2-2, is EADIYQTPRYLVIGTGKKITLECSQTMGHDKMYWYQQDPGMELHLIHYSYGVNSTEKGDLSSESTVSRIRTEHFPLTLESARPSHTSQYLCASSNTGAGELFFGEGSRLTVL.

The chain is built from TRBV6-5 and TRBJ1-6; TRBD1 matches at 8 bases. V lost 6 bases, J lost 9 bases, and 10 bases stayed unmatched. This CDR3 spans 15 amino acids. The germline V gene encodes CDR1 MNHEY and CDR2 SVGAGI. This chain's CDR3 is CASRPTRGLGSPLHF. For the CDR3, the DNA is TGTGCCAGCAGACCTACCAGGGGGCTAGGTTCACCCCTCCACTTT.

This chain links TRBV7-2 with TRBJ2-2; D call uncertain. Per the germline V gene, CDR1 is SGHTA and CDR2 is FQGNSA. The CDR3 extends over 16 amino acids. The germline V and J ends were trimmed by 0 bases and 2 bases, with 10 bases remaining between them. In nucleotides, the CDR3 is TGTGCCAGCAGCTTAGCCAGGCCGCTTAACACCGGGGAGCTGTTTTTT. Protein: CASSLARPLNTGELFF.

This sequence joins TRBV5-1 and TRBJ1-1; D unclear. The CDR3 is 13 residues long. Per germline, CDR1 SGHRS and CDR2 YFSETQ. V was clipped by 3 bases and J by 1 base, with 7 bases between them. The CDR3 region has the DNA TGCGCCAGCAGCTCTACAAGGAACACTGAAGCTTTCTTT. This gives the protein CASSSTRNTEAFF.

This chain joins TRBV10-3 and TRBJ2-1, with unresolved D. Germline CDR1 ENHRY, CDR2 SYGVKD. V lost 4 bases and J 5 bases, leaving 6 bases between the germline ends. This CDR3 is built from 12 residues. The CDR3 bases are TGTGCCATCAGTGGAAGGGACAATGAGCAGTTCTTC. This sequence encodes CAISGRDNEQFF.

Concerning this clone: One end of the junction varies from germline; a read error may be responsible. This chain uses TRBV10-1 with TRBJ2-5; 9 bases are shared with TRBD1. The CDR3 has 15 residues. Germline values: CDR1 WNHNN, CDR2 SYGVQD (reference sequence). CDR3 protein: CASRPGQGSQKTQYF. For the CDR3, the DNA is TGCGCCAGCAGGCCGGGACAGGGCTCCCAAAAGACCCAGTACTTC.

This chain connects TRBV15 to TRBJ2-3, with D perhaps matching TRBD1 or TRBD2 (5 bases each). Deletions cut 1 base from V and 4 bases from J, with 12 bases between. Germline-derived CDR1 and CDR2 are LNHNV and YYDKDF (reference sequence). This CDR3 comprises 15 residues. CDR3 amino acids: CATSRGGAGSDTQYF. CDR3 bases: TGTGCCACCAGCAGAGGGGGAGCAGGGTCAGATACGCAGTATTTT.

The V call is TRBV5-6, the J call TRBJ1-2, with D unclear. The CDR3 consists of 16 residues. Per the germline V gene, CDR1 is SGHDT and CDR2 is YYEEEE. The V end was cut by 4 bases, the J end by 5 bases, with 21 bases between. CDR3 bases: TGTGCCAGCAGCACCGTTCCGACGGGAGGAGGGTATGGCTACACCTTC. Translated: CASSTVPTGGGYGYTF.

This rearrangement joins TRBV30 to TRBJ1-2, with 8 bases fitting TRBD1. V was pared by 6 bases and J by 7 bases, with 4 bases of the junction left unmatched. Per the germline V gene, CDR1 is GTSNPN and CDR2 is SVGIG (reference sequence). The CDR3 is 11 amino acids. The CDR3 is CACSTGVGYTF. The CDR3 DNA reads TGTGCCTGCTCGACAGGGGTTGGCTACACCTTC.

Only one count was recorded for this clone. The chain links TRBV5-4 to TRBJ2-6; D not resolved. The germline gives CDR1 SGHNT, CDR2 YYREEE (reference sequence). This CDR3 region has 15 residues. Trimming shortened V by 4 bases and J by 0 bases, and 8 bases separated the two germline ends. The CDR3 DNA follows: TGTGCCAGCAGCCTAATGGTCTCTGGGGCCAACGTCCTGACTTTC. It encodes CASSLMVSGANVLTF.

The genes are TRBV4-1 and TRBJ2-3; 7 bases align to TRBD2. Germline V CDR1 and CDR2: MGHRA, YSYEKL. The junction had 13 bases not matched to a gene; V was cut back by 4 bases and J by 3 bases. The CDR3 has 17 amino acids. CDR3 amino acids: CASSRDLPSGTTDTQYF. DNA for the CDR3: TGCGCCAGCAGCCGAGACCTCCCTAGCGGTACTACAGATACGCAGTATTTT.

The V and J genes are TRBV5-1 and TRBJ2-6; 8 nucleotides agree with TRBD1. From germline, CDR1 is SGHRS and CDR2 YFSETQ. CDR3 length equals 15 residues. Losses at the gene ends were 4 bases for V and 4 bases for J; bases not matched to a gene: 4. The DNA of the CDR3 is TGCGCCAGCAGCAACCGGACAGGGGGGGCCAACGTCCTGACTTTC. Translated: CASSNRTGGANVLTF.